This T cell receptor beta chain derives from a study of blood T cell repertoires in COVID-19. The wider study: Sites across the United States, Italy and Spain contributed samples from acute and convalescent COVID-19. PBMCs, B-cell-depleted T cells, or T cells provided the cDNA or gDNA that made up the material.

Per the original methods: The authors estimated nucleated cell counts from reference gene primer amplification. Generated by immunoSEQ multiplex PCR, the TCRdb table keeps only in-frame clones and is missing some. The V and J calls and clone size are taken from that table; D and trimming were inferred from the DNA. There are about 250,000 clones in the sample; 87% occur only once, and around 3.3% lies in the top ten. The TCR was taken from a man aged 18 to 30 with active or convalescent COVID-19. Sequences were obtained from peripheral blood.

CDR3 in DNA: TGCGCCAGCAGCTTGTTAGCGGGGGTCGATGAGACCCAGTACTTC. Its protein product is CASSLLAGVDETQYF. The chain employs TRBV5-1 and TRBJ2-5, with TRBD2 matching over 9 bases. Trimming took 1 base from V and 5 from J; bases not matched to a gene: 6. Germline lookup yields CDR1 SGHRS and CDR2 YFSETQ. The CDR3 has 15 residues.